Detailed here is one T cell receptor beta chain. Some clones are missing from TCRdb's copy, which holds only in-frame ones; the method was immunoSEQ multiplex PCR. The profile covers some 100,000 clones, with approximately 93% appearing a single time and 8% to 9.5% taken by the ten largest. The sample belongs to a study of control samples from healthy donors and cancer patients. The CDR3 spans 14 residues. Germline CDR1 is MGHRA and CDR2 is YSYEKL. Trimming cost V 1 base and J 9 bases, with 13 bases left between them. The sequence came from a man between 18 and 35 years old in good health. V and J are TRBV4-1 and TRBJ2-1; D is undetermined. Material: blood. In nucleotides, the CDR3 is TGCGCCAGCAGCCAAGGGGGATTAAGTGGTGAGCAGTTCTTC. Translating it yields CASSQGGLSGEQFF.